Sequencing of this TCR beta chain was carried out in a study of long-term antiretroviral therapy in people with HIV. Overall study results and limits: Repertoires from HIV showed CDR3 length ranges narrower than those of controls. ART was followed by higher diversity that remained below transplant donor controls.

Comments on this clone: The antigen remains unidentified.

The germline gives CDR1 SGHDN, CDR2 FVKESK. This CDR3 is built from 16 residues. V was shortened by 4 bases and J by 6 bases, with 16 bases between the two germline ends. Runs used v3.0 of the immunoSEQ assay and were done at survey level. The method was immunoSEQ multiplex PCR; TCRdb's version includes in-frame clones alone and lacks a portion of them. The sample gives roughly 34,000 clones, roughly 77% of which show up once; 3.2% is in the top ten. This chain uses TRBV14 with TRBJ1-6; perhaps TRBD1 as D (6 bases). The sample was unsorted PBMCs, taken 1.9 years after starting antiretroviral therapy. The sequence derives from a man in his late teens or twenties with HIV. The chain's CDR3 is CASSPQTGVLNSPLHF. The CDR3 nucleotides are TGTGCCAGCAGCCCACAGACAGGTGTACTTAATTCACCCCTCCACTTT.